This TCR beta chain is from a study of graft-versus-host responses after intestinal transplantation. About the study: Transplantation in recipients was multivisceral, liver-intestinal, or isolated intestinal.

Irradiated, violet-dye-labeled stimulators (roughly 200,000) were plated alongside roughly 200,000 CFSE-labeled responders. Once the reaction had ended, proliferating CFSE-low CD3+CD4+ and CD3+CD8+ responders were sorted. Overall study findings and caveats: GvH clones surfaced in recipient marrow, some emerging earlier in ileum or blood.

TCRdb's table, derived via immunoSEQ multiplex PCR, lists solely in-frame clones and lacks some. There are 20,000 to 25,000 clones in the sample; about 35% occur only once, and roughly 10% lies in the top ten. Sequenced material: alloreactive CD8+ T cells from a mixed lymphocyte reaction culture, taken before intestinal transplant. Sample subset: CFSE-low proliferating T cells sorted from roughly six-day pre-transplant mixed lymphocyte reaction (GvH or HvG direction). The sequence was collected from a human patient who received an intestinal transplant.

This CDR3 is CASSPPLRETQYF. As DNA, the CDR3 is TGTGCCAGCAGCCCCCCCCTTAGAGAGACCCAGTACTTC. The V call is TRBV7-6, the J call TRBJ2-5; D uncertain. The germline V gene has CDR1 SGHVS and CDR2 FNYEAQ. The V end was cut by 5 bases, the J end by 4 bases, with 11 bases between. The CDR3 has 13 amino acids.